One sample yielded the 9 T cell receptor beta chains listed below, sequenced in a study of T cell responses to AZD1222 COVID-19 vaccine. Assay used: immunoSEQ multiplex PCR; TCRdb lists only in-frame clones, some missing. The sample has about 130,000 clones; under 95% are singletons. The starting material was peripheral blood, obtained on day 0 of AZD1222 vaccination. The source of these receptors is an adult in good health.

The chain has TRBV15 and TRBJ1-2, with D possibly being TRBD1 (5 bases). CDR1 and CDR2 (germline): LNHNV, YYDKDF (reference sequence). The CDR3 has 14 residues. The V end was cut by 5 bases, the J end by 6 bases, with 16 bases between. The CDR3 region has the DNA TGTGCCACCAGCTCAATTCGGTCGGGGGATGGCTACACCTTC. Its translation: CATSSIRSGDGYTF.

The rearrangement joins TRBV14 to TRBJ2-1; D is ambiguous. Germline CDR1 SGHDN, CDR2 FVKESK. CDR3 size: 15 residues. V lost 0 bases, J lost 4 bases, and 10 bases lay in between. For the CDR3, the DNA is TGTGCCAGCAGCCAAGATTGGTCGGTTTACAATGAGCAGTTCTTC. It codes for CASSQDWSVYNEQFF. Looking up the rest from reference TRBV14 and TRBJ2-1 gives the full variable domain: EAGVTQFPSHSVIEKGQTVTLRCDPISGHDNLYWYRRVMGKEIKFLLHFVKESKQDESGMPNNRFLAERTGGTYSTLKVQPAELEDSGVYFCASSQDWSVYNEQFFGPGTRLTVL.

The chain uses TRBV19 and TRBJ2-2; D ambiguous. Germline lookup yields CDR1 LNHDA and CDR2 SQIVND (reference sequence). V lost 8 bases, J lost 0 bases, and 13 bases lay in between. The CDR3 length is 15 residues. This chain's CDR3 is CASRLVGANTGELFF. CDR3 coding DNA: TGTGCCAGTCGCTTAGTGGGCGCGAACACCGGGGAGCTGTTTTTT.

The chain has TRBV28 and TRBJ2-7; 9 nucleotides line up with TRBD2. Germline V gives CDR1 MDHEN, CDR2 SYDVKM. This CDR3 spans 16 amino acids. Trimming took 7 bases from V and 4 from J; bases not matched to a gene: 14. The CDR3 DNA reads TGTGCCAGCACCCCTTGGGGCGGGAGGGCCGGTTACGAGCAGTACTTC. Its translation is CASTPWGGRAGYEQYF.

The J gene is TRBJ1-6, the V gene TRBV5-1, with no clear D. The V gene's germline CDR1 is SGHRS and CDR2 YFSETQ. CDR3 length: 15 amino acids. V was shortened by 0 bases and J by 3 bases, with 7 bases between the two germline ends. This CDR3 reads CASSLDTGYNSPLHF. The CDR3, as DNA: TGCGCCAGCAGCTTGGATACGGGCTATAATTCACCCCTCCACTTT. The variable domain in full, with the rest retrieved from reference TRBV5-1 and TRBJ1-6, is KAGVTQTPRYLIKTRGQQVTLSCSPISGHRSVSWYQQTPGQGLQFLFEYFSETQRNKGNFPGRFSGRQFSNSRSEMNVSTLELGDSALYLCASSLDTGYNSPLHFGNGTRLTVT.

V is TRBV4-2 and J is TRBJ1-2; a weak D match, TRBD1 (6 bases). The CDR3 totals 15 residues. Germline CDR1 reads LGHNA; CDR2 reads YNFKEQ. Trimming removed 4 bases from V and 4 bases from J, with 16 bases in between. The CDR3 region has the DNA TGTGCCAGCAGCCGTAAATACAGGGATAGCTATGGCTACACCTTC. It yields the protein CASSRKYRDSYGYTF.

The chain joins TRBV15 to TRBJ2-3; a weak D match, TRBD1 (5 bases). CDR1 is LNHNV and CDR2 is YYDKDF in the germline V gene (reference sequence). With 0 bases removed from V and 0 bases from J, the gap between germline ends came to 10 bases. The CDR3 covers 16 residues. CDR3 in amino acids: CATSRDPDTSTDTQYF. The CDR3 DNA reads TGTGCCACCAGCAGAGACCCGGACACAAGCACAGATACGCAGTATTTT.

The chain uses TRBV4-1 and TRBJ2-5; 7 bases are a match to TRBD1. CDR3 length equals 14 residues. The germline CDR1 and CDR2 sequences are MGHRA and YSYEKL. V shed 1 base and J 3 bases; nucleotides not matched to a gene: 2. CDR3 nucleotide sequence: TGCGCCAGCAGCCAAGCCGGGACAGAAGAGACCCAGTACTTC. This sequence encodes CASSQAGTEETQYF.

CDR3 bases: TGTGCCAGTAGTATGGAAGGGGGCCGGGAGACCCAGTACTTC. Translating it yields CASSMEGGRETQYF. The chain carries TRBV19 and TRBJ2-5; TRBD1 agrees at 7 bases. V dropped 3 bases and J dropped 5; count of bases not matched to a gene: 6. CDR3 length equals 14 residues. The germline CDR1 and CDR2 sequences are LNHDA and SQIVND (reference sequence).